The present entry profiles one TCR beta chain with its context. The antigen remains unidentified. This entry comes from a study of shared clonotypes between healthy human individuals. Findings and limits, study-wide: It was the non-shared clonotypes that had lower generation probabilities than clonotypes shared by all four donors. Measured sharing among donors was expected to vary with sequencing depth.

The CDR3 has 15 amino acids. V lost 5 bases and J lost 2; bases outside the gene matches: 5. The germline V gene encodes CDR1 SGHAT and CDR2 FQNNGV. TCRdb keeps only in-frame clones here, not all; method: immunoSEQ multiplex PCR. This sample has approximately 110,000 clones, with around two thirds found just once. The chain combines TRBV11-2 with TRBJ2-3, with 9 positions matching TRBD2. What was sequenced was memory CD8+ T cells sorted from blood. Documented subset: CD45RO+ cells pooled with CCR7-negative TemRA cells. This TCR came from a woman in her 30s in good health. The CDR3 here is CASSPGGRATDTQYF. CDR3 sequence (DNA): TGTGCCAGCAGCCCCGGCGGGAGGGCCACAGATACGCAGTATTTT.